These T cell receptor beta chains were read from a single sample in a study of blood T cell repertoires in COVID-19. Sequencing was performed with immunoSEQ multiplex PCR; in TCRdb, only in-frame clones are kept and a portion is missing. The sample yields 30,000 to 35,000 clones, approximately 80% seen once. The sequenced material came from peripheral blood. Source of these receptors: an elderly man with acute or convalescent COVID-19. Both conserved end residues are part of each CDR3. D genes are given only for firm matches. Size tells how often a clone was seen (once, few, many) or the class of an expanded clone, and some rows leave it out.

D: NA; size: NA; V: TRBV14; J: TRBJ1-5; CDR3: CASSQGSRNQPQHF; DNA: TGTGCCAGCAGCCAAGGCAGTCGCAATCAGCCCCAGCATTTT
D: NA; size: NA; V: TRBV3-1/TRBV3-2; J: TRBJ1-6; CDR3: CASSYISGESLGSPLHF; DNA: TGTGCCAGCAGCTACATTAGCGGGGAATCTTTGGGATCACCCCTCCACTTT
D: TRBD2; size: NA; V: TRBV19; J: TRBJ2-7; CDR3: CASSKTSGRIRGSNEQYF; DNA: TGTGCCAGTAGTAAGACTAGCGGGAGAATACGCGGGTCCAACGAGCAGTACTTC
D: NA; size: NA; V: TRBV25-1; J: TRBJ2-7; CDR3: CASSAQGSLPYEQYF; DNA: TGTGCCAGCAGCGCACAGGGTTCATTACCCTACGAGCAGTACTTC
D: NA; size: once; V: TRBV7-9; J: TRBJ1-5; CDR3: CASSLGANPNQPQHF; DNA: TGTGCCAGCAGCTTAGGAGCGAATCCCAATCAGCCCCAGCATTTT
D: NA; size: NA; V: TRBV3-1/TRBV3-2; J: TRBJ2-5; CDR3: CASSLTVQETQYF; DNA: TGTGCCAGCAGCCTAACAGTTCAAGAGACCCAGTACTTC
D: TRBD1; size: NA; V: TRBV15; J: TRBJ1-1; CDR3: CATSRSTGAEAFF; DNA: TGTGCCACCAGCAGATCCACAGGGGCCGAAGCTTTCTTT
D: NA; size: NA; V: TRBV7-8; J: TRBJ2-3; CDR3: CASSSKSSSWRDTQYF; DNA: TGTGCCAGCAGCTCGAAGAGTTCTTCCTGGCGGGATACGCAGTATTTT
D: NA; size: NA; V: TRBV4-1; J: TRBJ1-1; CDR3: CASSHDTLNTEAFF; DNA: TGCGCCAGCAGCCATGACACCTTGAACACTGAAGCTTTCTTT
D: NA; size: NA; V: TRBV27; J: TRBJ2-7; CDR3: CASSIYQGYEQYF; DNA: TGTGCCAGCAGTATTTACCAGGGTTACGAGCAGTACTTC
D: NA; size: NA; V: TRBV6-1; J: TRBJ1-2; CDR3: CASSEADNSYGYTF; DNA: TGTGCCAGCAGTGAAGCCGACAACAGCTATGGCTACACCTTC
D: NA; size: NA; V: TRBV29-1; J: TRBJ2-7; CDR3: CSVKEGYEQYF; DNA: TGCAGCGTCAAGGAGGGCTACGAGCAGTACTTC
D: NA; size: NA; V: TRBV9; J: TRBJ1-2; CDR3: CASSVVSGNYGYTF; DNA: TGTGCCAGCAGCGTAGTATCAGGGAACTATGGCTACACCTTC
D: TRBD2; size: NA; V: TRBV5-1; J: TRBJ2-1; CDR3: CASSQSPSGEYNEQFF; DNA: TGCGCCAGCAGCCAGAGCCCTAGCGGGGAGTACAATGAGCAGTTCTTC
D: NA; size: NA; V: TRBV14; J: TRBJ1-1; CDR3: CASSSRLTGANTEAFF; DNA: TGTGCCAGCAGCTCCCGTCTGACAGGCGCGAACACTGAAGCTTTCTTT
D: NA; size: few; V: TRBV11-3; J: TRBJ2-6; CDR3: CASSLGAGQGLGANVLTF; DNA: TGTGCCAGCAGCTTAGGGGCAGGGCAAGGGCTCGGGGCCAACGTCCTGACTTTC
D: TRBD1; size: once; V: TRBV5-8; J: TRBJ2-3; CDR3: CASSFTGGAADTQYF; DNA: TGTGCCAGCAGCTTCACAGGGGGCGCGGCAGATACGCAGTATTTT
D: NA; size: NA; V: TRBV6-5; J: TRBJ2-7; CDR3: CASSYAIAESYEQYF; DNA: TGTGCCAGCAGTTACGCCATAGCGGAGAGCTACGAGCAGTACTTC
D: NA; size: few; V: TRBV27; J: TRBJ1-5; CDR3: CASSQGPLSNQPQHF; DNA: TGTGCCAGCAGTCAGGGTCCGCTCAGCAATCAGCCCCAGCATTTT
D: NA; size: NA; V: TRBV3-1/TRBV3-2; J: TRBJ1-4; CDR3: CASSQVFNRFNEKLFF; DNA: TGTGCCAGCAGCCAAGTGTTCAACAGATTTAATGAAAAACTGTTTTTT
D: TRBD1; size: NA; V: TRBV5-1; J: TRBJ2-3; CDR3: CASSLAGGSDTQYF; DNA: TGCGCCAGCAGCTTGGCAGGGGGCTCAGATACGCAGTATTTT
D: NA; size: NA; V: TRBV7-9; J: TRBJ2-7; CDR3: CASSLRTGRDEQYF; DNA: TGTGCCAGCAGCTTACGGACAGGGAGGGACGAGCAGTACTTC
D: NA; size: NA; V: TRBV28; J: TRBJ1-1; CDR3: CASRPQGWTEAFF; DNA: TGTGCCAGCAGGCCTCAGGGGTGGACTGAAGCTTTCTTT
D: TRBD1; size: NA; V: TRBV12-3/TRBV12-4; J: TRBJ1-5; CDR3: CASSRQGDQPQHF; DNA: TGTGCCAGCAGCCGACAGGGGGATCAGCCCCAGCATTTT
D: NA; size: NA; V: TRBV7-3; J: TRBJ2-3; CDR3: CASSLESGTQYF; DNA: TGTGCCAGCAGCTTAGAGTCGGGGACGCAGTATTTT
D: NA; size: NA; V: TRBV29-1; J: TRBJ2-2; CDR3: CSARDSFTRELFF; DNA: TGCAGCGCCCGGGACTCATTTACCCGGGAGCTGTTTTTT
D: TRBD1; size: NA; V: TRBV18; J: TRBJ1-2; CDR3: CASSPGQGAGGYTF; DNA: TGTGCCAGCTCACCCGGACAGGGGGCAGGTGGCTACACCTTC
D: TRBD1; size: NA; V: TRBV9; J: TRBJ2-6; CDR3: CASSDSRGHIPGANVLTF; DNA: TGTGCCAGCAGCGACTCCAGGGGGCACATTCCTGGGGCCAACGTCCTGACTTTC
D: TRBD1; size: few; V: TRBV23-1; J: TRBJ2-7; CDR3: CASSQSVDIGGPYEQYF; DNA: TGCGCCAGCAGTCAATCGGTCGACATAGGGGGCCCCTACGAGCAGTACTTC
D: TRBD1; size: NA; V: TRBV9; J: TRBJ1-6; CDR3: CASSVGTVNSPLHF; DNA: TGTGCCAGCAGCGTCGGGACAGTTAATTCACCCCTCCACTTT
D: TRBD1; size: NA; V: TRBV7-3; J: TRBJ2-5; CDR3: CASSLTASGGMETQYF; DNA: TGTGCCAGCAGCTTAACGGCTTCAGGGGGAATGGAGACCCAGTACTTC
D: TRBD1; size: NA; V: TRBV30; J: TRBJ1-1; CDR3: CAWTRQGGRYTEAFF; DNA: TGTGCCTGGACCCGACAGGGGGGCAGATACACTGAAGCTTTCTTT
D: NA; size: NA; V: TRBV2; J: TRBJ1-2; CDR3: CASTGTEDNGYTF; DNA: TGTGCCAGCACCGGGACTGAGGATAATGGCTACACCTTC
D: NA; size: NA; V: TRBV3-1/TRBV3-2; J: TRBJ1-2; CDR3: CASSQASRRQEKGYTF; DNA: TGTGCCAGCAGCCAAGCCTCCCGGCGACAGGAAAAAGGCTACACCTTC
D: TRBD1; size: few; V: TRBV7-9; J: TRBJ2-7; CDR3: CASSSSTGTGGWEQYF; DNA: TGTGCCAGCAGCTCCAGCACCGGGACAGGGGGCTGGGAGCAGTACTTC
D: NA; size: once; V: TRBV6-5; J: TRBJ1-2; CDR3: CASSYGQAGYTF; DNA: TGTGCCAGCAGTTATGGACAAGCTGGCTACACCTTC
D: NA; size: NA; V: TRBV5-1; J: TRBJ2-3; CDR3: CASSPSGDTDTQYF; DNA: TGCGCCAGCAGCCCTTCGGGGGACACAGATACGCAGTATTTT
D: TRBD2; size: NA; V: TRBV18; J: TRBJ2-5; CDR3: CASKGLAGSETQYF; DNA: TGTGCCAGCAAGGGACTAGCGGGATCTGAGACCCAGTACTTC
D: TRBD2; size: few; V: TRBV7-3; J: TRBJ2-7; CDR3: CASSLGGSGRLEQYF; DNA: TGTGCCAGCAGCCTGGGGGGCAGCGGGAGACTCGAGCAGTACTTC
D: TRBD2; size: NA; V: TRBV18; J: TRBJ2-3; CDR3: CASSPSSGGTDTQYF; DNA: TGTGCCAGCTCACCGTCTAGCGGGGGTACAGATACGCAGTATTTT
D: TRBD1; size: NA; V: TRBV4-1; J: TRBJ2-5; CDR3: CASSQDIVLAGQGWETQYF; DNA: TGCGCCAGCAGCCAAGACATCGTCCTTGCCGGACAGGGTTGGGAGACCCAGTACTTC
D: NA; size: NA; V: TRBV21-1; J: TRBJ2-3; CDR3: CASSKSSGKEDTQYF; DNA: TGTGCCAGCAGCAAATCCAGCGGGAAGGAAGATACGCAGTATTTT
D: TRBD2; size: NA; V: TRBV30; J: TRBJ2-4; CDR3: CACRTSGGAELAKNIQYF; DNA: TGTGCCTGCCGGACTAGCGGGGGGGCGGAACTAGCCAAAAACATTCAGTACTTC
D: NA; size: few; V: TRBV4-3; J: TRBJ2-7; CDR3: CASSQDSRTASYEQYF; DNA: TGCGCCAGCAGCCAAGATTCAAGGACAGCCTCCTACGAGCAGTACTTC
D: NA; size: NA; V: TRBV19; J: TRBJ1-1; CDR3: CASSIPGARVNTEAFF; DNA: TGTGCCAGTAGTATCCCAGGGGCAAGGGTGAACACTGAAGCTTTCTTT
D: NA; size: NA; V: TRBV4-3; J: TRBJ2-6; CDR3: CASSQDLAGAGANVLTF; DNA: TGCGCCAGCAGCCAAGATCTAGCCGGTGCTGGGGCCAACGTCCTGACTTTC
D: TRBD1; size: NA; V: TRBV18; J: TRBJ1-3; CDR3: CASSQGQGPGNTIYF; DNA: TGTGCCAGCTCACAAGGACAGGGCCCTGGAAACACCATATATTTT
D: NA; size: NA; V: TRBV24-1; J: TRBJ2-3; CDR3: CATSGGSTDTQYF; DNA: TGTGCCACCAGTGGCGGGAGCACAGATACGCAGTATTTT
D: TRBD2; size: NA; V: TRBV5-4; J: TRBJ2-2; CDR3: CASSLVASGRRTGELFF; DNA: TGTGCCAGCAGCTTGGTGGCCAGCGGGAGACGAACCGGGGAGCTGTTTTTT
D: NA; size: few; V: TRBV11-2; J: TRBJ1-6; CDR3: CASRPTGNNSPLHF; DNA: TGTGCCAGCAGGCCAACAGGGAATAATTCACCCCTCCACTTT
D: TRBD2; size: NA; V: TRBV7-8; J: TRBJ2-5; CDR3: CASSWGPSGGNQETQYF; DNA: TGTGCCAGCAGCTGGGGACCCAGCGGGGGGAATCAAGAGACCCAGTACTTC
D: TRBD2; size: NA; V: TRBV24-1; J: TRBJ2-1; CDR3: CATSDPGDVSGKKLRTQFF; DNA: TGTGCCACCAGTGATCCAGGAGATGTTAGCGGGAAGAAGTTAAGGACGCAGTTCTTC
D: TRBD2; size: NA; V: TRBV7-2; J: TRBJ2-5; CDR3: CASSPSSGVQETQYF; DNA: TGTGCCAGCAGCCCCTCTAGCGGGGTACAAGAGACCCAGTACTTC
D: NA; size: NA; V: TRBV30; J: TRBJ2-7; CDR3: CAGITGREQYF; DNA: TGTGCGGGGATTACAGGGCGCGAGCAGTACTTC
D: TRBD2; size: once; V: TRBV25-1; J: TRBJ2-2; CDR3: CASSTSGIAGELFF; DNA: TGTGCCAGCTCGACTAGCGGGATTGCCGGGGAGCTGTTTTTT
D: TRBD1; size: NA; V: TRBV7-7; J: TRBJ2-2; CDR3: CASSRTGSGELFF; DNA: TGTGCTAGCAGTCGGACAGGGAGCGGGGAGCTGTTTTTT
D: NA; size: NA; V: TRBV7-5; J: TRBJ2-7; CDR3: CVRSRTCGGPYEQYF; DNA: TGTGTCAGAAGCCGAACATGTGGTGGCCCCTACGAGCAGTACTTC